This TCR beta chain comes out of a study of cytomegalovirus exposure and HLA in healthy donors. Study outcomes and limitations: High specificity and sensitivity for cytomegalovirus status were reported for the classifier.

A note on this clone: Its antigen is as yet unknown.

Germline V gives CDR1 MDHEN, CDR2 SYDVKM. With V trimmed by 6 bases and J by 4 bases, 9 bases remained unmatched. The CDR3 runs to 16 residues. PCR employed 60 Vbeta and 13 Jbeta primers. Sequencing used immunoSEQ multiplex PCR; TCRdb keeps in-frame clones, though not all of them. The profile covers 150,000 to 200,000 clones, with roughly 74% appearing a single time and around 6% taken by the ten largest. This TCR was sampled from a woman between 25 and 40 years old in good health and CMV-seropositive. V is TRBV28 and J is TRBJ1-5; 10 bases agree with TRBD1. Sequenced sample: PBMCs. In DNA, the CDR3 is TGTGCCAGCAGCCCCCGGGACAGGGGTCGAAATCAGCCCCAGCATTTT. Translation gives CASSPRDRGRNQPQHF.